Reported below is one T cell receptor (beta chain). The source of the sample is a study of blood T cell repertoires in COVID-19. Study details: There were acute and convalescent COVID-19 samples, and they came from the United States, Italy and Spain. T cells, B-cell-depleted T cells, or PBMCs supplied cDNA or gDNA.

J lost 4 bases, V lost 6 bases, and 12 bases had no gene match. This CDR3 has 16 residues. Germline V gene sequence: CDR1 SGDLS, CDR2 YYNGEE. Authors' methods: Reference gene primer amplification yielded estimated nucleated cell counts. The protocol was immunoSEQ multiplex PCR, while the TCRdb copy is restricted to in-frame clones and leaves out a portion. Clone size and V and J calls were adopted from that table, with D and trimming inferred from the DNA. Among approximately 40,000 clones listed, approximately 86% were seen once. The clonotype comes from a man between 50 and 59 years old in a cohort sampled during active COVID-19. The rearrangement links TRBV9 to TRBJ2-2; 7 nucleotides match TRBD2. Sequenced material: peripheral blood. CDR3 DNA sequence: TGTGCCAGCACCCCCGCGGGCGGGAGTAGCACCGGGGAGCTGTTTTTT. This gives the protein CASTPAGGSSTGELFF.